This TCR beta chain derives from a study of CD8+CD57+ T cells in acquired aplastic anemia. Study at large: DNA from sorted CD4+ and CD8+ cells averaged around 3 ug.

Looked up from germline, CDR1 is MNHEY and CDR2 is SVGAGI. Trimming removed 8 bases at V and 10 bases at J, with 21 bases between. The CDR3 extends over 14 amino acids. Study-level findings and limits: The number of CD8+ CDR3 sequences shared by patients and controls was roughly 30. Patient and control CD8+ Simpson's diversity was not significantly different.

Turning to this clonotype: The antigen remains undetermined.

Genomic DNA served as template for TCR beta VDJ and CDR3 profiling. One entry per CDR3 protein, called by TCRdb with MiXCR from the reads. Here the sample spans around 400,000 distinct CDR3 sequences, about two thirds being singletons. The source material was sorted CD4+, CD8+, or CD8+CD57+ T cells (not recorded which) from PBMCs. The rearrangement links TRBV6-5 to TRBJ2-1, with unresolved D. This TCR came from a human donor in good health, serving as a control. The CDR3 nucleotides are TGTGCCAGCGCAATAGATTCAGGTAGGTCCGAGCAGTTCTTC. Its translation: CASAIDSGRSEQFF.